This T cell receptor beta chain was documented in a study of blood T cell repertoires in COVID-19. Study-level background: Both acute and convalescent COVID-19 samples were obtained from the United States, Italy and Spain.

The CDR3 sequence is 12 residues long. Trimming took off 0 bases at V and 7 bases at J, with 6 bases between the two ends. Germline CDR1 LGHNA, CDR2 YSLEER. The authors' processing: It was from reference gene primer amplification that nucleated cell counts were estimated. Only in-frame clones appear in the TCRdb table, and some are missing; sequencing was by immunoSEQ multiplex PCR. V and J calls and clone size are as listed in that table; D and trimming were resolved from the DNA. Of some 70,000 clones listed, about nine tenths were seen once; the top ten hold 7% to 8.5%. The chain employs TRBV4-3 and TRBJ2-5; no firm D call. The sequence derives from a man aged 25 to 40 with acute or convalescent COVID-19. The sample was peripheral blood. This CDR3 reads CASSQDRGTQYF. In DNA, the CDR3 is TGCGCCAGCAGCCAAGATCGAGGGACCCAGTACTTC.